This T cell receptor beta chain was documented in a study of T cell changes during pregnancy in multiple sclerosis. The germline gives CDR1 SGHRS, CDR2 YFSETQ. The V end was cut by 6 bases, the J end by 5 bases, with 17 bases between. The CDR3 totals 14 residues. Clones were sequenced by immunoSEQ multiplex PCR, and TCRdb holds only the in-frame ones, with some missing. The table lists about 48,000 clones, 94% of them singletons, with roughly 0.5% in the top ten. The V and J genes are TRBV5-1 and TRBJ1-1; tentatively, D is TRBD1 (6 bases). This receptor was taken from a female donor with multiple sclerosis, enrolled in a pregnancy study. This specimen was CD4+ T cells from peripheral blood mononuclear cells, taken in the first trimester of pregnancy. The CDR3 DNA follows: TGCGCCAGCACTACGGAGCCTGACAGGACTGAAGCTTTCTTT. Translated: CASTTEPDRTEAFF.